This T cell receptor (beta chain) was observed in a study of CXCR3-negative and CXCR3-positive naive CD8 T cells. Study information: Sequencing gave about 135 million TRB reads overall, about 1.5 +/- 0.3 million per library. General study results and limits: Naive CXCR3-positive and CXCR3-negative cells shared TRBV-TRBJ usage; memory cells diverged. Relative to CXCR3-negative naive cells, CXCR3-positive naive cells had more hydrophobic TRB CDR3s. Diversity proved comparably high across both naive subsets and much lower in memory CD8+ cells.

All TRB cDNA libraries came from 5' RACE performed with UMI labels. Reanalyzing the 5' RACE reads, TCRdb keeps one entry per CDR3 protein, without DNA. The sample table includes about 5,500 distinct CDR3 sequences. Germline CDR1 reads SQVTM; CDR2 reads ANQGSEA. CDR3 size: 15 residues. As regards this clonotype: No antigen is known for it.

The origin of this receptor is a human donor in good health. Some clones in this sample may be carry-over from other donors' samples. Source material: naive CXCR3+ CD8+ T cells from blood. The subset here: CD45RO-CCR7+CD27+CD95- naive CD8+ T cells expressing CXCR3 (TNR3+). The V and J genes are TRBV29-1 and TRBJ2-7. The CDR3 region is CSVEDGPATSYEQYF.